Below, 3 T cell receptor beta chains from the same sample are listed, as sequenced in a study of a mutant IDH1 vaccine in newly diagnosed glioma (dated by TCRdb to the early 2020s). Receptor libraries were prepared by the immunoSEQ multiplex PCR assay. TCRdb took over this immuneACCESS table, retaining in-frame rearrangements with V and J assigned. Such tables are incomplete; in checked studies, under half of the missing clones stem from an unresolved V gene, and the remainder is unexplained. The sample has tens of thousands of clones on record, roughly nine tenths of them singletons. The ten largest clones add up to under 0.6% of the sample. Interpreted using the paper, the time point label stands for: week 5, during vaccination. Each vaccine dose was 300 ug of a 20-mer mutant IDH1 peptide in Montanide, given subcutaneously with topical imiquimod. These receptors have no known antigen. Specimen: PBMCs, collected from a glioma patient whose treatment included an IDH1 peptide vaccine. Receptors were obtained from a woman aged 45-65 years with glioma.

The J gene is TRBJ2-7, the V gene TRBV6-1, with a tentative D call TRBD1 (5 bases). Germline V gene data show CDR1 as MNHNS and CDR2 as SASEGT. Trimming shortened V by 6 bases and J by 1 base, and 13 bases separated the two germline ends. This CDR3 region has 14 residues. Here the CDR3 DNA reads TGTGCCAGCAGACCCATCGGACATTCCTACGAGCAGTACTTC. This encodes CASRPIGHSYEQYF.

This clone has only one observation. In DNA form, the CDR3 reads TGTGCCAGCCGAAAAACTAGCGGGAGGGTCTACGAGCAGTACTTC. Its protein is CASRKTSGRVYEQYF. V and J are TRBV6-1 and TRBJ2-7, with TRBD2 matching over 13 bases. J gave up 3 bases and V 8 bases, and 7 bases lay outside the gene matches. The CDR3 covers 15 residues. Germline loops: CDR1 MNHNS, CDR2 SASEGT.

This clone has more than one count but fewer than ten. The chain links TRBV30 to TRBJ1-5; 7 bases map to TRBD1. This CDR3 is built from 14 residues. CDR1 is GTSNPN, CDR2 SVGIG, per germline (reference sequence). The ends lost 1 base at V and 4 bases at J; junction bases unmatched: 4. CDR3 region: CAWSGGQPNQPQHF. The CDR3 DNA is TGTGCCTGGAGTGGGGGACAGCCTAATCAGCCCCAGCATTTT. Drawing the rest from reference TRBV30 and TRBJ1-5, the complete variable domain is SQTIHQWPATLVQPVGSPLSLECTVEGTSNPNLYWYRQAAGRGLQLLFYSVGIGQISSEVPQNLSASRPQDRQFILSSKKLLLSDSGFYLCAWSGGQPNQPQHFGDGTRLSIL.